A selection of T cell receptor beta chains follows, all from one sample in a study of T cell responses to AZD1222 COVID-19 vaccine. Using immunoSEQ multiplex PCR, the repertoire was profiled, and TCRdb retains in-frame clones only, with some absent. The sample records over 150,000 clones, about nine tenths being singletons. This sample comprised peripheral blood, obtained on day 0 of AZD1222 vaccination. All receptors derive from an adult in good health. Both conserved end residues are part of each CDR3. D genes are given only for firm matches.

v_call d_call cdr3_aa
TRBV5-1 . CASSLGTSTGNTIYF
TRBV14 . CASSQDSGSNYGYTF
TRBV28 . CASSPGVTDTQYF
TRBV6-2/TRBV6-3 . CASSYGVSNSPLHF
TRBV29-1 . CSANRVTEAFF
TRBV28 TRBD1 CASTDRGRNQPQHF
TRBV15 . CATSRDPDNQPQHF
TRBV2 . CASRTNSPLHF
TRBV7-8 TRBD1 CASSLKTGRRTGELFF
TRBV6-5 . CASSRWGANQPQHF
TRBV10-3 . CAISESSQGTYNEQFF
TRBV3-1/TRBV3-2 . CASSPLGGGSNSPLHF